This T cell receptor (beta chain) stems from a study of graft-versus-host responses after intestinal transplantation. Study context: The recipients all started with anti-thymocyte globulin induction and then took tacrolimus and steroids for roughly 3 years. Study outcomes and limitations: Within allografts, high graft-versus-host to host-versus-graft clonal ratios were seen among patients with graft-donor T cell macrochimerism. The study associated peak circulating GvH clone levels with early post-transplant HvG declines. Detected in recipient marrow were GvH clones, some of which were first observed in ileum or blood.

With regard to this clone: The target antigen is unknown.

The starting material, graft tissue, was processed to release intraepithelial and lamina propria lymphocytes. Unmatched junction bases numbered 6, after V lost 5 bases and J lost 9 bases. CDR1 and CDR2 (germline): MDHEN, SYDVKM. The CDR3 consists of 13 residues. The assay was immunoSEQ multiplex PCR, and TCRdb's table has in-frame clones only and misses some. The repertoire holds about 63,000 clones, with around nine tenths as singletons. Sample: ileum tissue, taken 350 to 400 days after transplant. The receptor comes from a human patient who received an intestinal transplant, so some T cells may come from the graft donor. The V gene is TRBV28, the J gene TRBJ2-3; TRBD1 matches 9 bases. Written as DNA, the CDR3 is TGTGCCAGCAGTCCACCCGGGACAGGGACGCAGTATTTT. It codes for CASSPPGTGTQYF.